The TCR beta chain described here comes from a study of blood T cell repertoires in COVID-19. Study overall: Sources were T cells, B-cell-depleted T cells, or PBMCs; the material itself was cDNA or gDNA.

Original handling: Reference gene primer amplification gave nucleated cell count estimates. Measured with immunoSEQ multiplex PCR; TCRdb has only the in-frame clones, and not every one. D and trimming come from the DNA, and the V and J calls and clone size come from that table. The table includes 150,000 to 200,000 clones, 70% to 85% detected once. CDR1 and CDR2 from the germline V gene are DFQATT and SNEGSKA (reference sequence). The V and J ends lost 3 bases and 5 bases respectively, with 13 bases between them. The CDR3 length is 13 residues. Sequencing was done on a sample of PBMCs or T cells enriched from blood (not recorded which). The clonotype originates from a man in his fifties who had recovered from COVID-19. The chain links TRBV20-1 to TRBJ1-2; D gene uncertain. CDR3 loop: CSASLYSGYGYTF. The CDR3 DNA reads as TGCAGTGCTAGTCTATACTCGGGTTATGGCTACACCTTC.